A single sample gave rise to the 31 T cell receptor beta chains below, sequenced in a study of blood T cell repertoires in COVID-19. Method: immunoSEQ multiplex PCR; TCRdb's copy keeps in-frame clones and lacks some. The table has about 250,000 clones, around 90% seen once. The sequenced material came from peripheral blood. The receptors come from a woman between 40 and 50 years old who had recovered from COVID-19.

This chain joins TRBV9 and TRBJ2-5, with 7 nucleotides matching TRBD2. Losses at the gene ends were 4 bases for V and 4 bases for J; bases not matched to a gene: 10. CDR3 length: 15 residues. Per the germline V gene, CDR1 is SGDLS and CDR2 is YYNGEE. The CDR3 bases are TGTGCCAGCAGCCCTCGACTAGCATCCATAGAGACCCAGTACTTC. Translated, it gives CASSPRLASIETQYF.

This rearrangement joins TRBV7-9 to TRBJ2-3; no definite D call. The germline V gene encodes CDR1 SEHNR and CDR2 FQNEAQ (reference sequence). Trimming removed 3 bases from V and 2 bases from J, with 9 bases in between. The CDR3 length is 14 residues. CDR3 nucleotides: TGTGCCAGCAGCTTTGGTGGCAACACAGATACGCAGTATTTT. As protein: CASSFGGNTDTQYF.

The chain uses TRBV11-3 and TRBJ2-4; the D gene is possibly TRBD2 (6 bases). With 5 bases removed from V and 10 bases from J, the gap between germline ends came to 15 bases. The germline V gene encodes CDR1 SGHNT and CDR2 YENEEA. The CDR3 sequence is 13 residues long. For the CDR3, the DNA is TGTGCCAGCAGCCTCGGGAACGGAGGGATTCAGTACTTC. Translating gives CASSLGNGGIQYF.

The chain joins TRBV19 to TRBJ2-2; 8 nucleotides agree with TRBD2. There are 15 residues in the CDR3. In germline, CDR1 is LNHDA, CDR2 SQIVND (reference sequence). Trimming cost V 3 bases and J 6 bases; bases outside gene matches: 6. The CDR3 protein is CASSIQAGVAGELFF. The CDR3 DNA is TGTGCCAGTAGTATTCAAGCGGGAGTGGCCGGGGAGCTGTTTTTT.

The J gene is TRBJ2-5, the V gene TRBV25-1, with TRBD1 matching over 9 bases. V gave up 6 bases and J gave up 6 bases; unmatched junction bases: 11. The CDR3 totals 15 residues. Germline CDR1 reads MGHDK; CDR2 reads SYGVNS. The CDR3 loop is CASRETGTGSQTQYF. The DNA of the CDR3 is TGTGCCAGCAGAGAGACCGGGACAGGGTCTCAGACCCAGTACTTC.

Written as DNA, the CDR3 is TGTGCCAGCTCAGGGCCGGGGGAAGAGACCCAGTACTTC. Translating gives CASSGPGEETQYF. The rearrangement joins TRBV18 to TRBJ2-5; D might be TRBD2 (6 bases). The CDR3 is 13 residues long. Germline V gene lookup returns CDR1 KGHSH and CDR2 LQKENI. The germline V and J ends were trimmed by 5 bases and 3 bases, with 10 bases remaining between them.

The V gene is TRBV29-1, the J gene TRBJ2-1, with 8 bases lining up with TRBD1. The CDR3 has 16 amino acids. CDR1 is SQVTM, CDR2 ANQGSEA, per germline. Losses at the gene ends were 8 bases for V and 4 bases for J; bases not matched to a gene: 16. The CDR3 protein is CSITGLSGGSYNEQFF. The CDR3 nucleotides read TGCAGCATCACCGGCCTCTCAGGGGGCTCTTACAATGAGCAGTTCTTC.

Points on this clone: Other nucleotide sequences in the sample specify the same CDR3. V is TRBV7-9 and J is TRBJ1-1; no definite D call. Germline V gene lookup returns CDR1 SEHNR and CDR2 FQNEAQ (reference sequence). The CDR3 totals 11 residues. The V gene lost 6 bases and the J gene lost 5 bases, with 7 bases spanning the gap. CDR3 sequence: CASRRETEAFF. The CDR3 DNA reads TGTGCCAGCAGGAGGGAGACTGAAGCTTTCTTT.

This rearrangement joins TRBV27 to TRBJ2-3; the D gene is possibly TRBD2 (5 bases). Trimming left V 6 bases short and J 4 bases short, with 20 bases between. The CDR3 extends over 16 amino acids. CDR1 and CDR2 (germline): MNHEY, SMNVEV (reference sequence). CDR3: CASSRGLLQVSDTQYF. The CDR3 nucleotides read TGTGCCAGCAGCCGAGGACTGCTGCAAGTCTCAGATACGCAGTATTTT.

The chain is built from TRBV29-1 and TRBJ1-1, with no clear D. CDR3 length: 15 residues. From germline, CDR1 is SQVTM and CDR2 ANQGSEA. Trimming left V 2 bases short and J 2 bases short, with 15 bases between. The CDR3 reads CSVESVLTGNTEAFF. The CDR3 DNA is TGCAGCGTTGAAAGTGTTCTGACGGGAAACACTGAAGCTTTCTTT.

The CDR3 nucleotides are TGTGCCAGCAGCTGGACAGTCGCTAATGAAAAACTGTTTTTT. It encodes CASSWTVANEKLFF. The rearrangement joins TRBV7-8 to TRBJ1-4; TRBD1 might be the D (6 bases). The CDR3 spans 14 residues. Trimming took off 4 bases at V and 3 bases at J, with 9 bases between the two ends. Germline values: CDR1 SGHVS, CDR2 FQNEAQ.

The V and J genes are TRBV10-3 and TRBJ1-2; D is ambiguous. Germline V gene lookup returns CDR1 ENHRY and CDR2 SYGVKD. The V end lost 6 bases, the J end lost 6 bases, and 11 bases lay between the germline ends. CDR3 length: 12 residues. The DNA for the CDR3 is TGTGCCATCAGAGTCGGCGCGGATGGCTACACCTTC. Encoded protein: CAIRVGADGYTF.

This chain connects TRBV6-5 to TRBJ2-7; TRBD2 might be the D (6 bases). Germline CDR1 reads MNHEY; CDR2 reads SVGAGI. Trimming removed 5 bases from V and 3 bases from J, with 17 bases in between. CDR3 length: 15 amino acids. DNA for the CDR3: TGTGCCAGCAGTCTTCAGGCTAGCGCCGACTACGAGCAGTACTTC. Translating it yields CASSLQASADYEQYF.

The J gene is TRBJ2-5, the V gene TRBV11-2; D perhaps matches TRBD2 (5 bases). The V gene lost 1 base and the J gene lost 4 bases, with 7 bases spanning the gap. The CDR3 has 13 amino acids. Germline assignment: CDR1 SGHAT and CDR2 FQNNGV. The CDR3 region is CASSLAGLETQYF. In nucleotides, the CDR3 is TGTGCCAGCAGCTTAGCGGGATTAGAGACCCAGTACTTC.

The chain couples TRBV28 to TRBJ2-2, with 8 bases that match TRBD2. The V and J ends lost 3 bases and 1 base, in that order; junction bases with no gene match: 13. CDR1 and CDR2 from the germline V gene are MDHEN and SYDVKM. CDR3 length: 19 amino acids. The CDR3 DNA follows: TGTGCCAGCAGTTTCGTCGCCGGGGGGGGCGGAAAGAACACCGGGGAGCTGTTTTTT. This codes for CASSFVAGGGGKNTGELFF.

The rearrangement links TRBV2 to TRBJ2-1; 8 nucleotides match TRBD2. Per the germline V gene, CDR1 is SNHLY and CDR2 is FYNNEI. J was trimmed by 4 bases and V by 2 bases; bases with no gene match: 4. The CDR3 loop spans 15 amino acids. The CDR3 is CASSETGGRYNEQFF. The CDR3 region has the DNA TGTGCCAGCAGTGAAACGGGAGGGAGATACAATGAGCAGTTCTTC.

The gene calls are TRBV28 and TRBJ1-2; D gene unclear. Per germline, CDR1 MDHEN and CDR2 SYDVKM. The length of the CDR3 is 12 residues. The germline V and J ends were trimmed by 2 bases and 7 bases, with 8 bases remaining between them. The CDR3 region has the DNA TGTGCCAGCAGTTTAGGGAGAGGTGGCTACACCTTC. It yields the protein CASSLGRGGYTF.

The chain employs TRBV7-6 and TRBJ1-4; D gene unclear. Germline lookup yields CDR1 SGHVS and CDR2 FNYEAQ. The V end lost 3 bases, the J end lost 0 bases, and 17 bases lay between the germline ends. The CDR3 totals 18 residues. DNA of the CDR3: TGTGCCAGCAGCTTCGGCGGTGGAGTGGCTGCAACTAATGAAAAACTGTTTTTT. Protein: CASSFGGGVAATNEKLFF.

This chain uses TRBV30 with TRBJ2-5; D is possibly TRBD1 (8 bases). The V gene lost 2 bases and the J gene lost 0 bases, with 16 bases spanning the gap. This CDR3 contains 16 residues. CDR1 is GTSNPN, CDR2 SVGIG, per germline (reference sequence). The CDR3 sequence: CAWSRTGRGYQETQYF. DNA of the CDR3: TGTGCCTGGAGTAGGACAGGGCGGGGGTACCAAGAGACCCAGTACTTC.

The chain links TRBV3-1 (or the pseudogene TRBV3-2) to TRBJ2-3; no clear D gene. Germline V CDR1 and CDR2: LGHDT, YNNKEL (reference sequence). The V gene lost 1 base and the J gene lost 7 bases, with 6 bases spanning the gap. CDR3 length equals 12 residues. The CDR3 reads CASSQAGYTQYF. CDR3 bases: TGTGCCAGCAGCCAAGCAGGATATACGCAGTATTTT.

This chain links TRBV18 with TRBJ2-7; D not resolved. The CDR3 length is 13 residues. Deletions cut 2 bases from V and 2 bases from J, with 7 bases between. Germline CDR1 and CDR2: KGHSH and LQKENI. CDR3 sequence: CASSPYGAYEQYF. The DNA for the CDR3 is TGTGCCAGCTCACCATACGGTGCCTACGAGCAGTACTTC.

The CDR3 loop is CASSLGLAPLGELFF. The CDR3 DNA reads TGTGCCAGCAGTTTGGGACTAGCGCCACTGGGGGAGCTGTTTTTT. This chain connects TRBV28 to TRBJ2-2; TRBD2 matches at 10 bases. Germline V lookup: CDR1 MDHEN, CDR2 SYDVKM. The CDR3 length is 15 residues. Unmatched junction bases numbered 6, after V lost 3 bases and J lost 8 bases.

The gene calls are TRBV27 and TRBJ1-2, with 8 bases lining up with TRBD1. In germline, CDR1 is MNHEY, CDR2 SMNVEV (reference sequence). Trimming at V came to 8 bases and at J to 7 bases, leaving 12 bases not matched to a gene. This CDR3 region has 14 residues. The CDR3 sequence: CASSNQGAGSGYTF. As DNA, the CDR3 is TGTGCCAGCTCAAACCAGGGGGCCGGGAGTGGCTACACCTTC.

The CDR3 region is CASTGADTTNEKLFF. The CDR3 DNA sequence: TGTGCCAGCACAGGCGCAGACACAACTAATGAAAAACTGTTTTTT. The chain recombines TRBV28 with TRBJ1-4; D is uncertain. V shed 7 bases and J shed 0 bases, with 12 bases lying between them. This CDR3 is built from 15 residues. The germline CDR1 and CDR2 sequences are MDHEN and SYDVKM.

The CDR3 loop is CSAETGGDQPQHF. CDR3 nucleotides: TGCAGCGCCGAGACAGGGGGCGATCAGCCCCAGCATTTT. The chain recombines TRBV29-1 with TRBJ1-5; 10 nucleotides match TRBD1. CDR1 and CDR2 from the germline V gene are SQVTM and ANQGSEA. Losses at the gene ends were 7 bases for V and 5 bases for J; bases not matched to a gene: 5. The CDR3 length is 13 residues.

This chain connects TRBV7-6 to TRBJ2-7; tentative D call: TRBD2 (5 bases). Germline-derived CDR1 and CDR2 are SGHVS and FNYEAQ. V was clipped by 6 bases and J by 2 bases, with 11 bases between them. The CDR3 consists of 13 residues. CDR3: CASSRSGTYEQYF. CDR3 coding DNA: TGTGCCAGCAGTCGAAGCGGAACCTACGAGCAGTACTTC.

The CDR3 reads CASSFPGADTQYF. The CDR3 DNA follows: TGTGCCAGCAGTTTTCCGGGGGCAGATACGCAGTATTTT. The chain employs TRBV28 and TRBJ2-3, with D tentatively TRBD2 (6 bases). Trimming left V 3 bases short and J 4 bases short, with 8 bases between. Germline CDR1 reads MDHEN; CDR2 reads SYDVKM. The CDR3 covers 13 residues. Based on the CDR3 plus reference TRBV28 and TRBJ2-3, the full variable domain is DVKVTQSSRYLVKRTGEKVFLECVQDMDHENMFWYRQDPGLGLRLIYFSYDVKMKEKGDIPEGYSVSREKKERFSLILESASTNQTSMYLCASSFPGADTQYFGPGTRLTVL.

The V call is TRBV4-1, the J call TRBJ2-7; TRBD2 agrees at 10 bases. From germline, CDR1 is MGHRA and CDR2 YSYEKL. The CDR3 is 17 residues long. After removal of 0 bases from V and 2 bases from J, the junction contained 7 bases not matched to a gene. The chain's CDR3 is CASSQERGTSEAYEQYF. The CDR3 DNA reads as TGCGCCAGCAGCCAAGAAAGGGGGACTAGCGAGGCCTACGAGCAGTACTTC.

The chain couples TRBV14 to TRBJ2-2, with D perhaps TRBD2 (5 bases). This CDR3 is built from 14 residues. Germline CDR1 and CDR2: SGHDN and FVKESK. V gave up 10 bases and J gave up 0 bases, with 12 bases separating them. DNA for the CDR3: TGTGCCACACGGGAAGCATCGAACACCGGGGAGCTGTTTTTT. Its translation: CATREASNTGELFF.

Of note for this clone: The same CDR3 arises from other DNA sequences in this sample as well. V and J are TRBV30 and TRBJ1-2, with D hard to call. V was clipped by 0 bases and J by 8 bases, with 7 bases between them. Germline CDR1 reads GTSNPN; CDR2 reads SVGIG (reference sequence). The CDR3 loop spans 11 amino acids. Here the CDR3 DNA reads TGTGCCTGGAGTGTACCTGGCGGCTACACCTTC. Protein product: CAWSVPGGYTF.

A remark on this clone: The final CDR3 position lacks the conserved phenylalanine or tryptophan, pointing to a likely read error. The CDR3 loop is CASSSSIGRNIQYC. The CDR3 DNA sequence: TGTGCCAGCAGCTCGAGCATTGGGAGAAACATTCAGTACTGC. The chain carries TRBV7-2 and TRBJ2-4; possible D gene TRBD2, 5 bases. The CDR3 covers 14 residues. The germline V gene encodes CDR1 SGHTA and CDR2 FQGNSA. V dropped 4 bases and J dropped 6 bases, with 13 bases sitting between them.